This T cell receptor (beta chain) was observed in a study of metastatic and nonmetastatic thyroid tumors. Looking at the study overall: Malignant thyroid and benign thyroid patients provided blood and tumor or nodule tissue whose repertoires were compared. Study-level points and caveats: Benign nodules reportedly had significantly lower TCR beta diversity than malignant thyroid tumors in blood and tumor.

This clone came up many times. Antigen specificity is unknown. With MiXCR, TCRdb reprocessed the PCR reads. The data hold around 40,000 clones, with about a sixth observed a single time. Thyroid surgery took place with no prior treatment in any patient. After removal of 3 bases from V and 8 bases from J, the junction contained 6 bases not matched to a gene. This CDR3 comprises 14 residues. The J gene is TRBJ1-2, the V gene TRBV12-3 or TRBV12-4, with 10 bases that match TRBD1. The sequenced sample consisted of blood. This TCR was sampled from a male donor with papillary thyroid cancer or a benign thyroid nodule (not recorded which). Some clones in this sample may be carry-over from other donors' samples. CDR3 region: CASSFGTGVEGYTF. CDR3 DNA sequence: TGTGCCAGCAGTTTCGGGACAGGGGTGGAGGGCTACACCTTC.